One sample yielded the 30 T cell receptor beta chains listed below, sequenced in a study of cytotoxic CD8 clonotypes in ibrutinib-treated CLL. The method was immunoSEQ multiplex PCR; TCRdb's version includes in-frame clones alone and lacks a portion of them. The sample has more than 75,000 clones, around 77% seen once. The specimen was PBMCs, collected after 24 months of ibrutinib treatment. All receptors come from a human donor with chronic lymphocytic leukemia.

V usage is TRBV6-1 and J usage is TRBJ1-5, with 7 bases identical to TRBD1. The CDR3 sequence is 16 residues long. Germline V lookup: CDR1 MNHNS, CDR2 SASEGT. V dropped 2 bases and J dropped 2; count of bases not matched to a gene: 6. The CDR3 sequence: CASSERAGQGNQPQHF. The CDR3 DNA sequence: TGTGCCAGCAGTGAAAGGGCAGGACAGGGCAATCAGCCCCAGCATTTT.

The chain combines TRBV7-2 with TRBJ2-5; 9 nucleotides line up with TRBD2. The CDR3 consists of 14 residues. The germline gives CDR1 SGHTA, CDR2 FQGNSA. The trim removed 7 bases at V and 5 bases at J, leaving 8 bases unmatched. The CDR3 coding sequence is TGTGCCAGCACCCTAACCGCGGGGGGGGAGACCCAGTACTTC. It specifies CASTLTAGGETQYF.

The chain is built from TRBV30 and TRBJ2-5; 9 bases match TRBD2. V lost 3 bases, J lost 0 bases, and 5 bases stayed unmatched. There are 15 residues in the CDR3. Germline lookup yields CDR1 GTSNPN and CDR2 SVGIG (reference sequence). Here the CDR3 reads CAWREGLAHQETQYF. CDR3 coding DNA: TGTGCCTGGAGGGAGGGACTAGCCCACCAAGAGACCCAGTACTTC.

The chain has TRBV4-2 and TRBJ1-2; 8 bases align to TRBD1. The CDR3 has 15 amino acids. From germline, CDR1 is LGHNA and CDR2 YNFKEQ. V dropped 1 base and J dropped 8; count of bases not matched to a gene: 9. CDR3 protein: CASSQGATGVFGYTF. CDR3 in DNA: TGTGCCAGCAGCCAAGGAGCGACAGGGGTTTTCGGCTACACCTTC.

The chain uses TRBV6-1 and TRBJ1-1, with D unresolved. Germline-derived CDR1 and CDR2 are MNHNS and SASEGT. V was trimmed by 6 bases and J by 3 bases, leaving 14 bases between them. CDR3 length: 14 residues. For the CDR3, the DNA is TGTGCCAGCAGAATTACGAGGGTGGACACTGAAGCTTTCTTT. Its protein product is CASRITRVDTEAFF.

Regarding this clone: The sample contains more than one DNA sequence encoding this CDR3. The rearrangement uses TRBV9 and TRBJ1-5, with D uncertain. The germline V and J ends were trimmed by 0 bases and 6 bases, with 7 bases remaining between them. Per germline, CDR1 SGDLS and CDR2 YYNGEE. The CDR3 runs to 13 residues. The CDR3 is CASSVGGGQPQHF. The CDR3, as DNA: TGTGCCAGCAGCGTAGGAGGCGGTCAGCCCCAGCATTTT. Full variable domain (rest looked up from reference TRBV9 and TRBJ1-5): DSGVTQTPKHLITATGQRVTLRCSPRSGDLSVYWYQQSLDQGLQFLIQYYNGEERAKGNILERFSAQQFPDLHSELNLSSLELGDSALYFCASSVGGGQPQHFGDGTRLSIL.

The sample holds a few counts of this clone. In nucleotides, the CDR3 is TGTGCCAGCAGCGGAACGGGAGTAAACAATGAGCAGTTCTTC. Translation gives CASSGTGVNNEQFF. This chain joins TRBV9 and TRBJ2-1; D possibly corresponds to TRBD2 (6 bases). Looked up from germline, CDR1 is SGDLS and CDR2 is YYNGEE. V lost 3 bases and J 5 bases, leaving 12 bases between the germline ends. The CDR3 runs to 14 residues.

The CDR3 spells CASSHSAYNEQFF. DNA of the CDR3: TGTGCCAGCAGCCACTCGGCTTACAATGAGCAGTTCTTC. The rearrangement uses TRBV9 and TRBJ2-1; D is unclear. The V gene's germline CDR1 is SGDLS and CDR2 YYNGEE. Between the trimmed V and J ends, which lost 4 bases and 4 bases, there was a span of 9 bases. This CDR3 region has 13 residues.

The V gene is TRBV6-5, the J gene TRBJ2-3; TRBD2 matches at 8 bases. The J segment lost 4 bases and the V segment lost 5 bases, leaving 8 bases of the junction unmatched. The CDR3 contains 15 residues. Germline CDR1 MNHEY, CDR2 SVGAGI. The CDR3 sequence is CASSNREGRPDTQYF. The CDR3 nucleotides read TGTGCCAGCAGTAATCGGGAGGGCCGCCCAGATACGCAGTATTTT.

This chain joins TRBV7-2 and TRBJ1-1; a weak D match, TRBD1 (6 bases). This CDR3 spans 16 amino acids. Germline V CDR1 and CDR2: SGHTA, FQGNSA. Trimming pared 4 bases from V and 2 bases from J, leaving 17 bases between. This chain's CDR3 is CASSSSPGHRNTEAFF. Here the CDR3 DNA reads TGTGCCAGCAGCTCTTCTCCGGGACACCGTAACACTGAAGCTTTCTTT.

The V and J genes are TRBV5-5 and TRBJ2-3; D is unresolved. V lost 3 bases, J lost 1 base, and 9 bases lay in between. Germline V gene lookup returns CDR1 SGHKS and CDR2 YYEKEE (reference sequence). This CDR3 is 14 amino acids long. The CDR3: CASSSRWGTDTQYF. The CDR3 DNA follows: TGTGCCAGCAGCTCCCGGTGGGGCACAGATACGCAGTATTTT.

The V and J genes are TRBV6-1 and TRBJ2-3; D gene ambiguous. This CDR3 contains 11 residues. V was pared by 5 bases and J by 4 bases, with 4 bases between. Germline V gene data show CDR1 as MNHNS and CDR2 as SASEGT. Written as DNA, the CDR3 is TGTGCCAGCAGTCTATCAGATACGCAGTATTTT. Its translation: CASSLSDTQYF.

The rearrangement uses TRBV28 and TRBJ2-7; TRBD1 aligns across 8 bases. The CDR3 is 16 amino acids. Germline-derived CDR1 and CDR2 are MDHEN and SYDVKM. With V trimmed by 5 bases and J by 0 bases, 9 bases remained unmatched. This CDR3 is CASSPPDRGRSYEQYF. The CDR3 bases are TGTGCCAGCAGTCCCCCCGACAGGGGACGCTCCTACGAGCAGTACTTC. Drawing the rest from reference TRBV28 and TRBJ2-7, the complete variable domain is DVKVTQSSRYLVKRTGEKVFLECVQDMDHENMFWYRQDPGLGLRLIYFSYDVKMKEKGDIPEGYSVSREKKERFSLILESASTNQTSMYLCASSPPDRGRSYEQYFGPGTRLTVT.

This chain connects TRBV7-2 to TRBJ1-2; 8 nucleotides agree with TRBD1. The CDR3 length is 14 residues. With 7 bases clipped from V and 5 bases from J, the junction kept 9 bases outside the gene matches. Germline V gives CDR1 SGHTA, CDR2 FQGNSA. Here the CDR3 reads CASMRTGTGYGYTF. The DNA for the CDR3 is TGTGCCAGCATGCGAACCGGGACAGGTTATGGCTACACCTTC.

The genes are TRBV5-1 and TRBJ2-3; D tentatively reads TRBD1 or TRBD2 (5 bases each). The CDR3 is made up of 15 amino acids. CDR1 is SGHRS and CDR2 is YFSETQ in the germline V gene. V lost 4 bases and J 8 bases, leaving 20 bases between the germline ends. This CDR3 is CASSLGVGGRVTQYF. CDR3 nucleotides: TGCGCCAGCAGCCTTGGAGTTGGGGGTAGGGTTACGCAGTATTTT.

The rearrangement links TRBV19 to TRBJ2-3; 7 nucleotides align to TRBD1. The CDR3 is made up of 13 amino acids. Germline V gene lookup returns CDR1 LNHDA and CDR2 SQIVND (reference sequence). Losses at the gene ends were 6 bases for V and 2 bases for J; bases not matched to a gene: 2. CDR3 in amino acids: CASRTGFTDTQYF. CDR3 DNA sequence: TGTGCCAGTAGGACAGGGTTCACAGATACGCAGTATTTT. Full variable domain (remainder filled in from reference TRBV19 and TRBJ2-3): DGGITQSPKYLFRKEGQNVTLSCEQNLNHDAMYWYRQDPGQGLRLIYYSQIVNDFQKGDIAEGYSVSREKKESFPLTVTSAQKNPTAFYLCASRTGFTDTQYFGPGTRLTVL.

DNA of the CDR3: TGCAGCGCCGATCGGGACAGGGGGTTTCTAAACTATGGCTACACCTTC. This gives the protein CSADRDRGFLNYGYTF. The genes are TRBV29-1 and TRBJ1-2, with TRBD1 matching over 11 bases. This CDR3 is 16 amino acids long. V gave up 7 bases and J gave up 2 bases; unmatched junction bases: 12. CDR1 SQVTM and CDR2 ANQGSEA come from the germline V gene.

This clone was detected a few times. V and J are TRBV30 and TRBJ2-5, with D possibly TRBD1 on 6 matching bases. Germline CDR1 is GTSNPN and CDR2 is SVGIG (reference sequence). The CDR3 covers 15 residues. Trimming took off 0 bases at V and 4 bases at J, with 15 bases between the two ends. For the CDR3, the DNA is TGTGCCTGGAGTGTAGGACCACAGGGCCGAGAGACCCAGTACTTC. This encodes CAWSVGPQGRETQYF.

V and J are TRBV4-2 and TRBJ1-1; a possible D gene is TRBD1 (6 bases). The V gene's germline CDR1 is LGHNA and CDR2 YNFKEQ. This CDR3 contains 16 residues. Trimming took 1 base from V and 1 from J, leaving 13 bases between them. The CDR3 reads CASSQGYDRTNTEAFF. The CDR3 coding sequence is TGTGCCAGCAGCCAAGGGTATGACAGGACGAACACTGAAGCTTTCTTT.

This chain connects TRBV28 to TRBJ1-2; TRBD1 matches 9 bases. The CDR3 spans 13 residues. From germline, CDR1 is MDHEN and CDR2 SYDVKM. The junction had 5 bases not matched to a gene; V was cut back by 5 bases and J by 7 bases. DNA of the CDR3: TGTGCCAGCAGTCTACAGGGGGCGCGTGGCTACACCTTC. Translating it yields CASSLQGARGYTF.

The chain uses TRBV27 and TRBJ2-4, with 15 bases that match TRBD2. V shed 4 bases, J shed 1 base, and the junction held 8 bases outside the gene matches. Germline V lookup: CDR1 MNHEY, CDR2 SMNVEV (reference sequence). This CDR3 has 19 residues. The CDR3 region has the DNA TGTGCCAGCAGTTCCCCTCGGACTAGCGGGGGGGCCGCCAAAAACATTCAGTACTTC. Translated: CASSSPRTSGGAAKNIQYF.

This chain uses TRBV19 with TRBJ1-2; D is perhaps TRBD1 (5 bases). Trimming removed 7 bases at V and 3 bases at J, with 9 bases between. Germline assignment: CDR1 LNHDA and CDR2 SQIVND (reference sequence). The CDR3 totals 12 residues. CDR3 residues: CASMGEDYGYTF. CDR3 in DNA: TGTGCCAGTATGGGGGAAGACTATGGCTACACCTTC.

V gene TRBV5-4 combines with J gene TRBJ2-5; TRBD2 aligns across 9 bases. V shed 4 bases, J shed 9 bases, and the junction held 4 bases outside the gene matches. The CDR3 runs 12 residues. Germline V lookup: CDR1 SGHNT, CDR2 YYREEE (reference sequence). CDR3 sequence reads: CASSPPSGAQYF. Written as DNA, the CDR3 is TGTGCCAGCAGCCCCCCTAGCGGGGCCCAGTACTTC. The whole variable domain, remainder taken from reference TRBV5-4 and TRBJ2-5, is ETGVTQSPTHLIKTRGQQVTLRCSSQSGHNTVSWYQQALGQGPQFIFQYYREEENGRGNFPPRFSGLQFPNYSSELNVNALELDDSALYLCASSPPSGAQYFGPGTRLLVL.

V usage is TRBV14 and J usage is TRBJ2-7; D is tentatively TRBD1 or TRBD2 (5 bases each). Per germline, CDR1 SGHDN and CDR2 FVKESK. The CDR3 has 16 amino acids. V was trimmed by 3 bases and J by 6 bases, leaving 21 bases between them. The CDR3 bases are TGTGCCAGCAGCCACCAACCCGGGAAGGGGTTAAGCGAGCAGTACTTC. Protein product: CASSHQPGKGLSEQYF.

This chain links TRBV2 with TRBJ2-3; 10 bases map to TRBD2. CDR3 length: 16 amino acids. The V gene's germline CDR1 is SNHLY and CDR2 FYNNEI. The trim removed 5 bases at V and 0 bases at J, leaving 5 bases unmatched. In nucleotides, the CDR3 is TGTGCCAGCAGTCGGGGACTAGCGTCTAGCACAGATACGCAGTATTTT. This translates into CASSRGLASSTDTQYF.

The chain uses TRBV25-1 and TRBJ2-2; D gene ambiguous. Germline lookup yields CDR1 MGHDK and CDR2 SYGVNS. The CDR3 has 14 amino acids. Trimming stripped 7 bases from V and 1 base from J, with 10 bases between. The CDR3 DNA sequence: TGTGCCAGCACCCATGCAGGGAACACCGGGGAGCTGTTTTTT. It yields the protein CASTHAGNTGELFF.

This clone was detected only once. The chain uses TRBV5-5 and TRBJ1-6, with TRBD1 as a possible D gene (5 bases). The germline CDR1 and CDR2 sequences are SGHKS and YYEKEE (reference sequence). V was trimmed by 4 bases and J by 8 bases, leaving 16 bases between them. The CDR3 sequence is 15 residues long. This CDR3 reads CASSTLPRADSPLHF. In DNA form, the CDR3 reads TGTGCCAGCAGCACGCTCCCCAGGGCGGATTCACCCCTCCACTTT.

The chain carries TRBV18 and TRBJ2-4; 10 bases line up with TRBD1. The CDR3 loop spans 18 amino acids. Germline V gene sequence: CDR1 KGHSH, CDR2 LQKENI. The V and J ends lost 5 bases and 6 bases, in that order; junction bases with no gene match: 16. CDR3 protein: CASSANPQNRDRGNIQYF. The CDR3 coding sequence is TGTGCCAGCTCAGCCAACCCCCAGAACCGGGACAGGGGAAACATTCAGTACTTC.

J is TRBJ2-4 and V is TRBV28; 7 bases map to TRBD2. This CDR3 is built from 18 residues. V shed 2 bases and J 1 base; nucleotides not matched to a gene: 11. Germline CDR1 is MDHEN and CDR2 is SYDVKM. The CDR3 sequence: CASSLPGGGSGAKNIQYF. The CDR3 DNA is TGTGCCAGCAGTTTACCGGGAGGAGGGAGTGGGGCCAAAAACATTCAGTACTTC.

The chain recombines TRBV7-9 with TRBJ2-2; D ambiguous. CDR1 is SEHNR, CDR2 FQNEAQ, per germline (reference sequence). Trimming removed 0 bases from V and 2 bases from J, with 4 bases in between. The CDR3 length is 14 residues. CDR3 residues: CASSLAGNTGELFF. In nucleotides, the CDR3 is TGTGCCAGCAGCTTAGCGGGAAACACCGGGGAGCTGTTTTTT.